Following are 23 T cell receptor beta chains from one sample sequenced in a study of blood T cell repertoires in COVID-19. Clones were read by immunoSEQ multiplex PCR, and TCRdb kept only the in-frame ones, dropping some. The sample contains about 180,000 clones, more than 80% of which appear only once. The material sequenced was PBMCs or T cells enriched from blood (not recorded which). The receptor source for this set is a middle-aged man who had recovered from COVID-19.

The genes are TRBV6-5 and TRBJ1-2; no clear D. Deletions cut 6 bases from V and 0 bases from J, with 5 bases between. The CDR3 sequence is 12 residues long. Germline V gene data show CDR1 as MNHEY and CDR2 as SVGAGI. The CDR3 DNA reads TGTGCCAGCAGCCTTTCTAACTATGGCTACACCTTC. Translated: CASSLSNYGYTF.

The chain uses TRBV12-3 or TRBV12-4 and TRBJ1-2; 8 positions agree with TRBD1. The V and J ends lost 7 bases and 6 bases, in that order; junction bases with no gene match: 7. The CDR3 extends over 13 amino acids. Here the CDR3 DNA reads TGTGCCAGCACTCGGACAGGGAATGATGGCTACACCTTC. Translation: CASTRTGNDGYTF.

This chain connects TRBV27 to TRBJ1-4; 8 nucleotides agree with TRBD1. The V and J ends lost 3 bases and 5 bases, in that order; junction bases with no gene match: 5. In germline, CDR1 is MNHEY, CDR2 SMNVEV (reference sequence). CDR3 length: 15 amino acids. The CDR3 DNA is TGTGCCAGCAGTTTCAGGGGGCTGCGGAATGAAAAACTGTTTTTT. Residues: CASSFRGLRNEKLFF.

The chain joins TRBV19 to TRBJ2-1, with TRBD2 identical over 16 bases. V shed 2 bases, J shed 2 bases, and the junction held 3 bases outside the gene matches. CDR1 LNHDA and CDR2 SQIVND come from the germline V gene (reference sequence). CDR3 length: 18 amino acids. The CDR3: CASSIRGLAGGPYNEQFF. CDR3 nucleotide sequence: TGTGCCAGTAGTATAAGGGGACTAGCGGGAGGGCCCTACAATGAGCAGTTCTTC.

The gene calls are TRBV27 and TRBJ1-3, with D possibly matching TRBD1 (6 bases). The CDR3 spans 15 residues. Germline-derived CDR1 and CDR2 are MNHEY and SMNVEV (reference sequence). Deletions cut 5 bases from V and 0 bases from J, with 11 bases between. The CDR3 DNA follows: TGTGCCAGCAGTCAACAGGGAGTCTCTGGAAACACCATATATTTT. Residues: CASSQQGVSGNTIYF.

This rearrangement joins TRBV20-1 to TRBJ2-3; 7 bases agree with TRBD2. The CDR3 runs 16 residues. V shed 3 bases and J 1 base; nucleotides not matched to a gene: 10. Per the germline V gene, CDR1 is DFQATT and CDR2 is SNEGSKA (reference sequence). The CDR3 region is CSASGKAGFGTDTQYF. DNA of the CDR3: TGCAGTGCTAGTGGTAAAGCGGGATTCGGCACAGATACGCAGTATTTT.

V and J are TRBV15 and TRBJ1-6, with D perhaps matching TRBD1 (6 bases). Germline lookup yields CDR1 LNHNV and CDR2 YYDKDF (reference sequence). V lost 1 base, J lost 0 bases, and 10 bases lay in between. The CDR3 runs to 17 residues. The CDR3 DNA reads as TGTGCCACCAGCAGAGTCACAGGGAGCTCCTATAATTCACCCCTCCACTTT. This encodes CATSRVTGSSYNSPLHF. Using reference TRBV15 and TRBJ1-6 for the parts outside the CDR3, the full variable domain is DAMVIQNPRYQVTQFGKPVTLSCSQTLNHNVMYWYQQKSSQAPKLLFHYYDKDFNNEADTPDNFQSRRPNTSFCFLDIRSPGLGDTAMYLCATSRVTGSSYNSPLHFGNGTRLTVT.

The sample holds one count of this clone. V gene TRBV10-3 combines with J gene TRBJ1-1; 7 bases fit TRBD1. The CDR3 length is 15 residues. V was pared by 5 bases and J by 3 bases, with 9 bases of the junction left unmatched. Germline CDR1 ENHRY, CDR2 SYGVKD. DNA of the CDR3: TGTGCCATCAGTCAGGGGGACCCCTCCTACACTGAAGCTTTCTTT. Protein product: CAISQGDPSYTEAFF.

Here the CDR3 reads CASSELPGQGPYEQYF. CDR3 DNA sequence: TGCGCCAGCAGCGAGTTACCGGGACAGGGACCCTACGAGCAGTACTTC. This chain links TRBV5-1 with TRBJ2-7; 9 nucleotides agree with TRBD1. The junction had 10 bases not matched to a gene; V was cut back by 4 bases and J by 2 bases. The CDR3 contains 16 residues. Per germline, CDR1 SGHRS and CDR2 YFSETQ. Together with reference TRBV5-1 and TRBJ2-7, the CDR3 gives the full variable domain: KAGVTQTPRYLIKTRGQQVTLSCSPISGHRSVSWYQQTPGQGLQFLFEYFSETQRNKGNFPGRFSGRQFSNSRSEMNVSTLELGDSALYLCASSELPGQGPYEQYFGPGTRLTVT.

The DNA for the CDR3 is TGTGCCAGCAAATCCGGGACAGGGGTTCCCTACGAGCAGTACTTC. Its protein product is CASKSGTGVPYEQYF. This chain links TRBV6-5 with TRBJ2-7; 10 nucleotides agree with TRBD1. The J segment lost 2 bases and the V segment lost 7 bases, leaving 8 bases of the junction unmatched. The CDR3 is 15 residues long. CDR1 is MNHEY and CDR2 is SVGAGI in the germline V gene.

The rearrangement joins TRBV5-1 to TRBJ2-7, with 12 bases matching TRBD1. With 4 bases clipped from V and 3 bases from J, the junction kept 5 bases outside the gene matches. The germline V gene has CDR1 SGHRS and CDR2 YFSETQ. The CDR3 is made up of 15 amino acids. CDR3 sequence: CASSTGTGGHYEQYF. The DNA for the CDR3 is TGCGCCAGCAGCACCGGGACAGGGGGCCACTACGAGCAGTACTTC.

The CDR3, as DNA: TGTGCCAGCCTCGCGTACTCCTACAATGAGCAGTTCTTC. Its protein is CASLAYSYNEQFF. The rearrangement links TRBV12-3 or TRBV12-4 to TRBJ2-1; D not certain. The CDR3 totals 13 residues. The V end lost 8 bases, the J end lost 0 bases, and 8 bases lay between the germline ends.

V is TRBV10-3 and J is TRBJ2-2, with TRBD1 matching over 8 bases. The germline gives CDR1 ENHRY, CDR2 SYGVKD. CDR3 length: 14 amino acids. With 11 bases clipped from V and 0 bases from J, the junction kept 5 bases outside the gene matches. In DNA, the CDR3 is TGTGCCGGAGGACAGGGAACGAACACCGGGGAGCTGTTTTTT. Translating gives CAGGQGTNTGELFF.

This clone was seen once. The chain employs TRBV4-1 and TRBJ2-4; TRBD1 aligns across 8 bases. Germline V gene sequence: CDR1 MGHRA, CDR2 YSYEKL. J lost 8 bases, V lost 4 bases, and 4 bases had no gene match. The CDR3 extends over 13 amino acids. The CDR3 reads CASSPTGEDIQYF. CDR3 DNA: TGCGCCAGCAGCCCGACAGGGGAGGACATTCAGTACTTC.

This clone was seen more than once but under ten times. The CDR3 nucleotides read TGTGCCAGCAGCCATGAAGCTTTCTTT. It specifies CASSHEAFF. The chain employs TRBV7-9 and TRBJ1-1; D is unclear. Trimming removed 5 bases from V and 7 bases from J, with 2 bases in between. CDR3 length: 9 residues. Germline V gene lookup returns CDR1 SEHNR and CDR2 FQNEAQ (reference sequence).

The CDR3 bases are TGTGCCTCGGGGGTAGGCCCCTACGAGCAGTACTTC. Its protein product is CASGVGPYEQYF. This chain uses TRBV28 with TRBJ2-7; D is possibly TRBD2 (6 bases). CDR1 is MDHEN and CDR2 is SYDVKM in the germline V gene. The CDR3 totals 12 residues. Trimming stripped 11 bases from V and 2 bases from J, with 13 bases between. Variable domain in full (rest from reference TRBV28 and TRBJ2-7): DVKVTQSSRYLVKRTGEKVFLECVQDMDHENMFWYRQDPGLGLRLIYFSYDVKMKEKGDIPEGYSVSREKKERFSLILESASTNQTSMYLCASGVGPYEQYFGPGTRLTVT.

This clone is a singleton in its sample. The chain recombines TRBV30 with TRBJ2-7, with D tentatively TRBD1 (6 bases). There are 14 residues in the CDR3. Germline V gives CDR1 GTSNPN, CDR2 SVGIG (reference sequence). Trimming took 2 bases from V and 0 from J, leaving 11 bases between them. CDR3 DNA: TGTGCCTGGAGTAAGGGGGTACTCTCCTACGAGCAGTACTTC. This sequence encodes CAWSKGVLSYEQYF.

J is TRBJ2-4 and V is TRBV9; tentatively, D is TRBD1 (5 bases). The CDR3 sequence is 14 residues long. Per germline, CDR1 SGDLS and CDR2 YYNGEE. The ends were cut back, 0 bases at V and 9 bases at J, with 13 bases in the middle. The CDR3 here is CASSVDGQQVIQYF. CDR3 sequence (DNA): TGTGCCAGCAGCGTAGACGGTCAACAGGTCATTCAGTACTTC.

This clone was recorded once. The gene calls are TRBV5-1 and TRBJ2-1; D gene uncertain. The germline V and J ends were trimmed by 5 bases and 0 bases, with 15 bases remaining between them. The CDR3 has 16 amino acids. CDR1 SGHRS and CDR2 YFSETQ come from the germline V gene. The CDR3 DNA reads TGCGCCAGCAGTGGAGTTGACCCCCGCTCCTACAATGAGCAGTTCTTC. Its translation is CASSGVDPRSYNEQFF.

The J gene is TRBJ1-1, the V gene TRBV11-2; tentative D call: TRBD1 (6 bases). The CDR3 totals 13 residues. V lost 5 bases to trimming and J lost 6 bases, with 13 bases between them. Per germline, CDR1 SGHAT and CDR2 FQNNGV. Here the CDR3 reads CASSRRQVAEAFF. The CDR3, as DNA: TGTGCCAGCAGCCGACGACAGGTGGCTGAAGCTTTCTTT.

The V call is TRBV5-1, the J call TRBJ2-5, with a possible D match to TRBD1 (5 bases). CDR1 SGHRS and CDR2 YFSETQ come from the germline V gene. The CDR3 is made up of 17 amino acids. Trimming stripped 0 bases from V and 7 bases from J, with 22 bases between. CDR3 in amino acids: CASSLDGSVGAPGTQYF. CDR3 sequence (DNA): TGCGCCAGCAGCTTGGATGGGTCGGTTGGGGCCCCGGGGACCCAGTACTTC.

V usage is TRBV11-3 and J usage is TRBJ2-1, with 7 bases fitting TRBD1. Trimming cost V 4 bases and J 4 bases; bases outside gene matches: 4. This CDR3 has 14 residues. Germline-derived CDR1 and CDR2 are SGHNT and YENEEA. CDR3: CASSSRQGYNEQFF. As DNA, the CDR3 is TGTGCCAGCAGCTCCCGACAGGGATACAATGAGCAGTTCTTC.

This clone has a handful of counts. The J gene is TRBJ2-1, the V gene TRBV5-8; 8 nucleotides align to TRBD2. The CDR3 consists of 13 residues. CDR1 SGHTS and CDR2 YDEGEE come from the germline V gene. J was trimmed by 10 bases and V by 0 bases; bases with no gene match: 3. The CDR3 region has the DNA TGTGCCAGCAGCTTGGCAGCGGGAGTAGAGCAGTTCTTC. It encodes CASSLAAGVEQFF.